This TCR beta chain appears in the sequencing data of a study of blood T cell repertoires in COVID-19. Looking at the study overall: Sites across the United States, Italy and Spain contributed samples from acute and convalescent COVID-19. The cDNA or gDNA used as material had been derived from T cells, B-cell-depleted T cells, or PBMCs.

TCRdb keeps only in-frame clones here, not all; method: immunoSEQ multiplex PCR. In the table there are around 150,000 clones, approximately 86% of which are singletons. This CDR3 has 15 amino acids. With 1 base clipped from V and 4 bases from J, the junction kept 3 bases outside the gene matches. In germline, CDR1 is MNHEY, CDR2 SVGAGI. The sequenced sample consisted of peripheral blood. The chain uses TRBV6-5 and TRBJ2-7; TRBD2 matches 11 bases. This TCR derives from a man between 65 and 85 years old with acute or convalescent COVID-19. CDR3 DNA sequence: TGTGCCAGCAGTTACTACACTAGCGGGAGATACGAGCAGTACTTC. Amino acid sequence: CASSYYTSGRYEQYF.